Listed below are T cell receptor beta chains from one sample, sequenced in a study of cytomegalovirus exposure and HLA in healthy donors. Sequenced by immunoSEQ multiplex PCR; TCRdb stores in-frame clones only, minus some. The top ten hold around 3% of the sample, which has roughly 220,000 clones, 82% seen once. The sequenced sample consisted of PBMCs. These receptors originate from a woman aged 40 to 50 in good health and CMV-seronegative. CDR3s include the opening cysteine and the closing phenylalanine or tryptophan. Fields, in order: D gene, CDR3 length, V gene, clone size, J gene, CDR3 protein, CDR3 DNA. D genes are given only for firm matches. Clone size is stated in some rows and not others, as once, few, many or a class when expanded.

>NA|14|TRBV10-1|NA|TRBJ1-6
CASSATGDNSPLHF
TGCGCCAGCAGCGCTACAGGAGACAATTCACCCCTCCACTTT
>TRBD2|13|TRBV6-4|NA|TRBJ2-1
CASSLSGSNEQFF
TGTGCCAGCAGTCTTAGCGGGAGCAATGAGCAGTTCTTC
>TRBD2|15|TRBV6-1|NA|TRBJ2-7
CASSEELAGSYEQYF
TGTGCCAGCAGTGAAGAACTAGCGGGCTCCTACGAGCAGTACTTC
>TRBD1|17|TRBV18|NA|TRBJ1-1
CASSPLFRDRMNTEAFF
TGTGCCAGCTCACCTCTATTCCGGGACAGGATGAACACTGAAGCTTTCTTT
>NA|15|TRBV7-2|once|TRBJ1-5
CASSLAWSNNQPQHF
TGTGCCAGCAGCTTAGCGTGGAGCAACAATCAGCCCCAGCATTTT
>NA|14|TRBV19|NA|TRBJ2-7
CASRISQGNYEQYF
TGTGCCAGTAGGATTTCCCAGGGGAACTACGAGCAGTACTTC
>TRBD2|19|TRBV7-8|NA|TRBJ2-2
CATWGRIPGGSIDTGELFF
TGTGCCACCTGGGGGAGGATCCCGGGAGGGTCCATTGACACCGGGGAGCTGTTTTTT
>TRBD1|16|TRBV28|NA|TRBJ1-2
CASSSLGQGGNYGYTF
TGTGCCAGCAGCTCCCTCGGACAGGGAGGTAACTATGGCTACACCTTC
>NA|15|TRBV5-1|NA|TRBJ1-3
CASREGRGSGNTIYF
TGCGCCAGCAGGGAAGGTAGAGGCTCTGGAAACACCATATATTTT
>NA|14|TRBV5-4|NA|TRBJ2-7
CASSPDSNSYEQYF
TGTGCCAGCAGCCCGGACTCGAACTCCTACGAGCAGTACTTC
>TRBD2|18|TRBV9|NA|TRBJ2-1
CASSLSVGTSGTVSEQFF
TGTGCCAGCAGCCTAAGCGTGGGGACTAGCGGGACGGTCTCTGAGCAGTTCTTC
>TRBD1|13|TRBV28|NA|TRBJ1-2
CASSLDRVYGYTF
TGTGCCAGCAGTTTAGACAGGGTCTATGGCTACACCTTC
>NA|13|TRBV30|NA|TRBJ1-2
CAWTSYGFGGYTF
TGTGCCTGGACCTCATACGGGTTCGGTGGCTACACCTTC
>TRBD2|15|TRBV27|NA|TRBJ2-1
CASRSAGVRLGEQFF
TGTGCCAGCAGATCAGCGGGAGTAAGGTTAGGTGAGCAGTTCTTC
>NA|15|TRBV6-6|NA|TRBJ2-5
CASSYFRQGGETQYF
TGTGCCAGCAGTTACTTTAGGCAGGGTGGAGAGACCCAGTACTTC
>TRBD2|17|TRBV5-1|NA|TRBJ2-3
CASSPWTSGDRTDTQYF
TGCGCCAGCAGCCCCTGGACTAGCGGGGATCGCACAGATACGCAGTATTTT
>NA|14|TRBV30|NA|TRBJ2-7
CAWSAPGISYEQYF
TGTGCCTGGAGTGCTCCAGGGATATCCTACGAGCAGTACTTC
>NA|14|TRBV5-5|NA|TRBJ2-2
CASSLGPQTGELFF
TGTGCCAGCAGCTTGGGGCCGCAAACGGGGGAGCTGTTTTTT
>TRBD2|19|TRBV30|NA|TRBJ2-5
CAWSVGTSGTVLGQETQYF
TGTGCCTGGAGTGTCGGGACTAGCGGGACCGTTTTGGGTCAGGAGACCCAGTACTTC
>NA|12|TRBV5-1|NA|TRBJ2-7
CASSSLGGEQYF
TGCGCCAGCAGCAGCTTGGGGGGCGAGCAGTACTTC
>TRBD1|13|TRBV28|NA|TRBJ1-2
CASRGTANYGYTF
TGTGCCAGCAGGGGGACAGCAAACTATGGCTACACCTTC
>TRBD1|12|TRBV27|once|TRBJ2-7
CASSFGTGEQYF
TGTGCCAGCAGTTTTGGGACAGGCGAGCAGTACTTC
>NA|16|TRBV4-1|once|TRBJ1-1
CASSQDKTPPGALAFF
TGCGCCAGCAGCCAAGATAAAACCCCTCCTGGGGCTCTGGCTTTCTTT
>TRBD2|16|TRBV5-1|NA|TRBJ2-4
CASNPGGATIGDIQYF
TGCGCCAGCAATCCCGGGGGGGCTACCATCGGAGACATTCAGTACTTC
>TRBD2|16|TRBV9|NA|TRBJ2-1
CASSSNIGTIRSEQFF
TGTGCCAGCAGCTCAAACATCGGGACTATCCGCAGTGAGCAGTTCTTC
>NA|15|TRBV5-1|NA|TRBJ1-2
CASSNGGGGRSGYTF
TGCGCCAGCAGCAACGGAGGGGGGGGGCGCAGTGGCTACACCTTC
>NA|14|TRBV7-3|NA|TRBJ2-2
CASSFGGVAGELFF
TGTGCCAGCAGCTTCGGGGGTGTCGCCGGGGAGCTGTTTTTT
>NA|15|TRBV4-1|NA|TRBJ2-1
CASSPTGITYNEQFF
TGCGCCAGCAGCCCCACAGGGATAACCTACAATGAGCAGTTCTTC
>TRBD2|12|TRBV19|NA|TRBJ2-3
CASWGGPDTQYF
TGTGCCAGTTGGGGAGGGCCTGATACGCAGTATTTT
>NA|15|TRBV9|NA|TRBJ2-1
CASSVAGTSYNEQFF
TGTGCCAGCAGCGTAGCGGGGACAAGCTACAATGAGCAGTTCTTC
>NA|13|TRBV28|NA|TRBJ1-1
CASSLLGSTEAFF
TGTGCCAGCAGTTTACTGGGGAGCACTGAAGCTTTCTTT
>NA|11|TRBV28|NA|TRBJ2-7
CASSPYYEQYF
TGTGCCAGCAGCCCTTACTACGAGCAGTACTTC
>TRBD1|13|TRBV29-1|NA|TRBJ1-5
CSVQGELNQPQHF
TGCAGCGTCCAGGGGGAACTTAATCAGCCCCAGCATTTT
>NA|16|TRBV5-1|few|TRBJ1-1
CASSLETAWGNTEAFF
TGCGCCAGCAGCTTGGAGACAGCTTGGGGGAACACTGAAGCTTTCTTT
>NA|13|TRBV6-5|NA|TRBJ2-7
CASSYQGHYEQYF
TGTGCCAGCAGTTACCAGGGGCACTACGAGCAGTACTTC
>TRBD2|16|TRBV9|NA|TRBJ2-5
CASSVHSGRGGETQYF
TGTGCCAGCAGCGTACATAGCGGGAGGGGGGGTGAGACCCAGTACTTC
>NA|14|TRBV9|NA|TRBJ2-3
CASSAEPNADTQYF
TGTGCCAGCAGCGCCGAACCGAATGCGGATACGCAGTATTTT
>NA|13|TRBV5-1|NA|TRBJ1-1
CASRGDPNTEAFF
TGCGCCAGCAGAGGAGACCCGAACACTGAAGCTTTCTTT
>TRBD1|14|TRBV29-1|NA|TRBJ1-5
CSVIEGASNQPQHF
TGCAGCGTGATTGAGGGGGCGAGCAATCAGCCCCAGCATTTT
>TRBD1|13|TRBV19|NA|TRBJ1-1
CASSWTGTTEAFF
TGTGCCAGTAGCTGGACAGGGACGACTGAAGCTTTCTTT
>TRBD2|16|TRBV4-1|NA|TRBJ2-7
CASSQGGGRRSYEQYF
TGCGCCAGCAGCCAGGGAGGCGGGAGACGGTCCTACGAGCAGTACTTC
>NA|13|TRBV7-2|NA|TRBJ2-5
CASSSTRVGAQYF
TGTGCCAGCAGCTCGACTAGGGTCGGGGCCCAGTACTTC
>TRBD1|15|TRBV11-3|once|TRBJ2-7
CASSLEGQGAYEQYF
TGTGCCAGCAGCTTAGAGGGACAGGGGGCCTACGAGCAGTACTTC
>NA|15|TRBV6-4|NA|TRBJ2-3
CASSKDPSGTDTQYF
TGTGCCAGCAGTAAGGACCCTTCGGGGACAGATACGCAGTATTTT
>TRBD1|15|TRBV5-1|NA|TRBJ2-7
CASSYRTGVVYEQYF
TGCGCCAGCAGCTACCGGACAGGGGTAGTCTACGAGCAGTACTTC
>NA|13|TRBV2|once|TRBJ1-2
CASSGASSYGYTF
TGTGCCAGCAGTGGTGCGTCAAGCTATGGCTACACCTTC
>NA|13|TRBV11-3|few|TRBJ2-7
CASSPRPYHAQYF
TGTGCCAGCAGCCCGCGGCCCTATCACGCGCAGTACTTC
>TRBD2|16|TRBV7-3|NA|TRBJ2-2
CASSTAGGWNTGELFF
TGTGCCAGCAGCACAGCGGGAGGGTGGAACACCGGGGAGCTGTTTTTT
>NA|14|TRBV27|NA|TRBJ1-2
CAGSLSGSNYGYTF
TGTGCCGGCAGTTTATCGGGCAGTAACTATGGCTACACCTTC
>NA|14|TRBV5-6|few|TRBJ2-6
CASSSYSGANVLTF
TGTGCCAGCAGCTCGTATTCTGGGGCCAACGTCCTGACTTTC
>NA|15|TRBV7-9|NA|TRBJ1-1
CASSLVRGMNTEAFF
TGTGCCAGCAGCCTAGTCCGGGGTATGAACACTGAAGCTTTCTTT
>NA|14|TRBV29-1|NA|TRBJ2-3
CSVIIAFGENTQYF
TGCAGCGTGATCATCGCCTTTGGTGAGAATACGCAGTATTTT
>TRBD1|14|TRBV7-2|NA|TRBJ1-2
CASSFDRGNYGYTF
TGTGCCAGCAGCTTCGACAGGGGAAACTATGGCTACACCTTC
>NA|14|TRBV2|few|TRBJ1-1
CASSDTRVGTEAFF
TGTGCCAGCAGTGATACCAGGGTGGGCACTGAAGCTTTCTTT
>TRBD2|14|TRBV11-3|NA|TRBJ2-7
CARGLAGYSYEQYF
TGTGCCAGGGGCTTAGCGGGGTACTCCTACGAGCAGTACTTC
>TRBD2|15|TRBV28|NA|TRBJ2-7
CASRPGLAGVNEQYF
TGTGCCAGCAGACCTGGACTAGCGGGAGTAAACGAGCAGTACTTC
>NA|11|TRBV5-1|NA|TRBJ2-7
CASATEYEQYF
TGCGCCAGCGCCACAGAATACGAGCAGTACTTC
>TRBD1|12|TRBV19|NA|TRBJ1-5
CAVGQGYQPQHF
TGTGCCGTGGGACAGGGCTACCAGCCCCAGCATTTT
>NA|14|TRBV5-1|NA|TRBJ2-1
CASSLGQNYNEQFF
TGCGCCAGCAGCTTGGGACAGAACTACAATGAGCAGTTCTTC
>NA|16|TRBV7-9|NA|TRBJ1-4
CASSLGAWSVDEKLFF
TGTGCCAGCAGCCTTGGAGCCTGGTCGGTCGATGAAAAACTGTTTTTT